Listed below are T cell receptor beta chains from one sample, sequenced in a study of CD8 T cells in ankylosing spondylitis. One entry per CDR3 protein, called by TCRdb with MiXCR from the 5' RACE reads. The table has some 840,000 distinct CDR3 sequences, approximately 12% seen once. Input material: blood, either unsorted or a sorted T cell fraction (not recorded which). The receptors were gathered from a male donor with ankylosing spondylitis. CDR3s include the opening cysteine and the closing phenylalanine or tryptophan. D genes are given only for firm matches. The listing skips clone size in some rows; elsewhere it reads once, few, many or a size class.

D: .; size: many; V: TRBV4-3; J: TRBJ2-5; CDR3: CASSQVGRFQETQYF; DNA: TGCGCCAGCAGCCAAGTCGGCAGGTTCCAAGAGACCCAGTACTTC
D: .; size: .; V: TRBV20-1; J: TRBJ2-2; CDR3: CSASYTGELFF; DNA: TGCAGTGCTAGTTACACCGGGGAGCTGTTTTTT
D: TRBD1; size: .; V: TRBV7-9; J: TRBJ2-7; CDR3: CASSLNRQGPKNEQYF; DNA: TGTGCCAGCAGCCTAAACAGACAGGGGCCTAAGAACGAGCAGTACTTC
D: TRBD2; size: few; V: TRBV4-1; J: TRBJ2-2; CDR3: CASSQPRGSYWNTGELFF; DNA: TGCGCCAGCAGCCAACCGCGGGGGAGTTATTGGAACACCGGGGAGCTGTTTTTT
D: .; size: many; V: TRBV6-1; J: TRBJ1-1; CDR3: CASIMTGNTEAFF; DNA: TGTGCCAGCATCATGACGGGGAACACTGAAGCTTTCTTT
D: TRBD2; size: .; V: TRBV7-8; J: TRBJ2-4; CDR3: CASSLARGSGGNIQYF; DNA: TGTGCCAGCAGCTTAGCGCGGGGGTCGGGAGGAAACATTCAGTACTTC
D: .; size: .; V: TRBV10-3; J: TRBJ1-2; CDR3: CAIKWDATGGYTF; DNA: TGTGCCATCAAGTGGGACGCTACGGGAGGCTACACCTTC
D: .; size: many; V: TRBV7-6; J: TRBJ1-2; CDR3: CASSSGLWAKEGYGYTF; DNA: TGTGCCAGCAGCTCGGGTCTTTGGGCGAAGGAAGGGTATGGCTACACCTTC
D: .; size: .; V: TRBV10-3; J: TRBJ2-1; CDR3: CATNGGSLGYNEQFF; DNA: TGTGCCACCAACGGCGGCTCCCTGGGGTACAATGAGCAGTTCTTC
D: .; size: few; V: TRBV12-3/TRBV12-4; J: TRBJ1-2; CDR3: CASSLLPGAYGYTF; DNA: TGTGCCAGCAGTTTACTGCCAGGGGCCTATGGCTACACCTTC
D: .; size: many; V: TRBV20-1; J: TRBJ2-2; CDR3: CSASSGTNTGELFF; DNA: TGCAGTGCTAGTTCAGGAACGAACACCGGGGAGCTGTTTTTT
D: .; size: many; V: TRBV29-1; J: TRBJ1-2; CDR3: CSVGGVPYGYTF; DNA: TGCAGCGTCGGGGGGGTCCCCTATGGCTACACCTTC
D: .; size: few; V: TRBV20-1; J: TRBJ1-4; CDR3: CSPLNPTNEKLFF; DNA: TGCAGTCCCCTTAATCCAACTAATGAAAAACTGTTTTTT
D: TRBD1; size: few; V: TRBV6-1; J: TRBJ1-5; CDR3: CASSRDRVYSNQPQHF; DNA: TGTGCCAGCAGCAGGGACAGGGTCTATAGCAATCAGCCCCAGCATTTT
D: .; size: few; V: TRBV5-1; J: TRBJ1-2; CDR3: CASSAGWEDHGYTF; DNA: TGCGCCAGCAGCGCCGGTTGGGAAGATCATGGCTACACCTTC
D: .; size: few; V: TRBV29-1; J: TRBJ2-1; CDR3: CSVEVSRYWYNEQFF; DNA: TGCAGCGTTGAAGTTTCTAGGTATTGGTACAATGAGCAGTTCTTC
D: TRBD2; size: few; V: TRBV7-9; J: TRBJ2-7; CDR3: CASSLARLAEEYEQYF; DNA: TGTGCCAGCAGCTTAGCCCGACTAGCGGAAGAGTACGAGCAGTACTTC
D: TRBD1; size: .; V: TRBV7-2; J: TRBJ2-3; CDR3: CASTLQGNTDTQYF; DNA: TGTGCCAGCACCTTACAGGGGAACACAGATACGCAGTATTTT
D: .; size: .; V: TRBV20-1; J: TRBJ2-7; CDR3: CSASVGGPYEQYF; DNA: TGCAGTGCTAGTGTGGGGGGCCCCTACGAGCAGTACTTC
D: .; size: .; V: TRBV5-1; J: TRBJ1-2; CDR3: CASILTASYGYTF; DNA: TGCGCCAGCATCTTGACCGCCTCCTATGGCTACACCTTC
D: .; size: few; V: TRBV10-3; J: TRBJ2-5; CDR3: CAISPLDSPETQYF; DNA: TGTGCCATCAGTCCATTGGACAGTCCAGAGACCCAGTACTTC
D: .; size: .; V: TRBV6-6; J: TRBJ1-4; CDR3: CASSSVGTALFF; DNA: TGTGCCAGCAGTTCCGTCGGGACGGCGCTTTTTTTT
D: .; size: many; V: TRBV29-1; J: TRBJ2-3; CDR3: CSVGQLTDTQYF; DNA: TGCAGCGTTGGACAGCTCACAGATACGCAGTATTTT
D: .; size: .; V: TRBV5-1; J: TRBJ2-7; CDR3: CASSLAPITSSYEQYF; DNA: TGCGCCAGCAGCTTGGCCCCTATAACAAGCTCCTACGAGCAGTACTTC
D: TRBD2; size: .; V: TRBV7-2; J: TRBJ2-5; CDR3: CASSLAGGLEGGQYF; DNA: TGTGCCAGCAGCTTAGCGGGGGGGTTGGAAGGAGGCCAGTACTTC
D: .; size: .; V: TRBV20-1; J: TRBJ2-5; CDR3: CSARDSGKLETQYF; DNA: TGCAGTGCTAGAGATTCAGGGAAGCTGGAGACCCAGTACTTC
D: .; size: .; V: TRBV20-1; J: TRBJ2-1; CDR3: CSARDMGAHYNEQFF; DNA: TGCAGTGCTAGAGATATGGGGGCCCATTACAATGAGCAGTTCTTC
D: .; size: .; V: TRBV20-1; J: TRBJ1-6; CDR3: CSARATSTGVNSPLHF; DNA: TGCAGTGCTAGAGCCACCTCGACAGGAGTTAATTCACCCCTCCACTTT
D: TRBD1; size: many; V: TRBV6-1; J: TRBJ2-3; CDR3: CASRRQGSPDTQYF; DNA: TGTGCCAGCAGACGACAGGGGAGCCCAGATACGCAGTATTTT
D: .; size: .; V: TRBV6-1; J: TRBJ1-5; CDR3: CASSEMVRGNQPQHF; DNA: TGTGCCAGCAGTGAGATGGTGCGAGGCAATCAGCCCCAGCATTTT
D: .; size: many; V: TRBV29-1; J: TRBJ2-4; CDR3: CSVESGPNIQYF; DNA: TGCAGCGTTGAAAGCGGTCCAAACATTCAGTACTTC
D: .; size: .; V: TRBV28; J: TRBJ2-7; CDR3: CASSVQNYEQYF; DNA: TGTGCCAGCAGTGTGCAAAACTACGAGCAGTACTTC
D: TRBD1; size: .; V: TRBV6-1; J: TRBJ2-6; CDR3: CASSQPGQGFGANVLTF; DNA: TGTGCCAGCAGTCAACCGGGACAGGGGTTTGGGGCCAACGTCCTGACTTTC
D: .; size: .; V: TRBV20-1; J: TRBJ2-1; CDR3: CSARDHGGLWNEQFF; DNA: TGCAGTGCTAGAGATCACGGGGGGCTTTGGAATGAGCAGTTCTTC
D: .; size: few; V: TRBV20-1; J: TRBJ2-7; CDR3: CSDRDLVTYEQYF; DNA: TGCAGTGATAGAGACCTTGTTACCTACGAGCAGTACTTC
D: .; size: .; V: TRBV20-1; J: TRBJ1-6; CDR3: CSARADGSPLHF; DNA: TGCAGTGCTAGAGCGGACGGTTCACCCCTCCACTTT
D: .; size: .; V: TRBV18; J: TRBJ1-5; CDR3: CASSPSGFEQPQHF; DNA: TGTGCCAGCTCACCATCGGGATTTGAGCAGCCCCAGCATTTT
D: .; size: .; V: TRBV20-1; J: TRBJ1-5; CDR3: CSAGGIQPQHF; DNA: TGCAGTGCCGGGGGAATTCAGCCCCAGCATTTT
D: .; size: few; V: TRBV7-2; J: TRBJ2-5; CDR3: CASSPGVLRETQYF; DNA: TGTGCCAGCAGCCCGGGGGTACTTAGAGAGACCCAGTACTTC
D: .; size: many; V: TRBV20-1; J: TRBJ1-1; CDR3: CSARPPGWTEAFF; DNA: TGCAGTGCTAGACCCCCTGGATGGACTGAAGCTTTCTTT
D: TRBD1; size: few; V: TRBV28; J: TRBJ1-5; CDR3: CASRPGQGHYQPQHF; DNA: TGTGCCAGCAGACCGGGACAGGGACACTATCAGCCCCAGCATTTT
D: .; size: few; V: TRBV6-5; J: TRBJ1-1; CDR3: CASSYSPGTGNTEAFF; DNA: TGTGCCAGCAGTTACTCGCCGGGGACTGGGAACACTGAAGCTTTCTTT
D: .; size: .; V: TRBV27; J: TRBJ2-2; CDR3: CASSLGHIGSYTGELFF; DNA: TGTGCCAGCAGCTTGGGCCACATAGGAAGTTATACCGGGGAGCTGTTTTTT
D: TRBD1; size: few; V: TRBV20-1; J: TRBJ1-1; CDR3: CSAYRQGGITEAFF; DNA: TGCAGTGCCTACCGACAGGGAGGGATCACTGAAGCTTTCTTT
D: .; size: few; V: TRBV20-1; J: TRBJ1-2; CDR3: CSASGRPRSGYTF; DNA: TGCAGTGCTAGTGGCAGACCCAGGAGTGGCTACACCTTC
D: .; size: .; V: TRBV30; J: TRBJ2-7; CDR3: CAWIRADEQYF; DNA: TGTGCCTGGATCAGGGCGGACGAGCAGTACTTC
D: TRBD1; size: many; V: TRBV7-2; J: TRBJ2-2; CDR3: CASSLTGQGLGTGELFF; DNA: TGTGCCAGCAGCTTAACTGGACAGGGATTAGGCACCGGGGAGCTGTTTTTT
D: TRBD2; size: many; V: TRBV5-1; J: TRBJ2-7; CDR3: CASSQRTSTLDEQYF; DNA: TGCGCCAGCAGCCAGCGGACTAGCACGTTGGACGAGCAGTACTTC